These 6 T cell receptor beta chains were sequenced from one sample in a study of shared clonotypes between healthy human individuals. Naive CD8 cells comprised CD45RO-negative, CCR7-positively selected cells, excluding terminally differentiated effector memory CD45RA+ cells. The table came from immunoSEQ multiplex PCR; TCRdb's copy has only in-frame clones and leaves some out. The sample gives more than 600,000 clones, 92% of which show up once; 24% is in the top ten. Sequenced sample: naive CD8+ T cells sorted from blood. The source is a man aged 25 to 40 in good health.

This chain connects TRBV27 to TRBJ2-5; D call uncertain. From germline, CDR1 is MNHEY and CDR2 SMNVEV (reference sequence). CDR3 length: 16 amino acids. Trimming shortened V by 5 bases and J by 2 bases, and 18 bases separated the two germline ends. CDR3 nucleotide sequence: TGTGCCAGCAGTCGTGGCCTGGCGGATGGGCAAGAGACCCAGTACTTC. Translation: CASSRGLADGQETQYF.

This sequence joins TRBV4-3 and TRBJ1-1, with unresolved D. Looked up from germline, CDR1 is LGHNA and CDR2 is YSLEER. Trimming took 0 bases from V and 2 from J, leaving 16 bases between them. This CDR3 is built from 17 residues. The DNA of the CDR3 is TGCGCCAGCAGCCAAGATCGTGGGCCAGGAGCTAACACTGAAGCTTTCTTT. It is translated as CASSQDRGPGANTEAFF.

J is TRBJ1-1 and V is TRBV5-1, with 11 nucleotides matching TRBD1. The germline V gene encodes CDR1 SGHRS and CDR2 YFSETQ. Losses at the gene ends were 4 bases for V and 1 base for J; bases not matched to a gene: 3. The CDR3 length is 15 residues. CDR3 in amino acids: CASSVGQGANTEAFF. For the CDR3, the DNA is TGCGCCAGCAGCGTAGGACAGGGGGCGAACACTGAAGCTTTCTTT.

The J gene is TRBJ2-1, the V gene TRBV29-1; 7 bases map to TRBD2. The ends lost 7 bases at V and 3 bases at J; junction bases unmatched: 12. Looked up from germline, CDR1 is SQVTM and CDR2 is ANQGSEA. The CDR3 spans 15 residues. This CDR3 reads CSAEGASGHYNEQFF. The CDR3 region has the DNA TGCAGCGCCGAAGGGGCTAGCGGCCACTACAATGAGCAGTTCTTC.

V is TRBV14 and J is TRBJ2-7, with D unclear. The CDR3 is made up of 16 amino acids. V was shortened by 1 base and J by 2 bases, with 15 bases between the two germline ends. Germline assignment: CDR1 SGHDN and CDR2 FVKESK. CDR3 coding DNA: TGTGCCAGCAGCCAAGGAATGGTTCAGGACCCCTACGAGCAGTACTTC. Translating it yields CASSQGMVQDPYEQYF.

The CDR3 sequence: CASSARWEQFF. CDR3 coding DNA: TGTGCCAGTAGTGCCCGATGGGAGCAGTTCTTC. The chain carries TRBV19 and TRBJ2-1; D not certain. CDR3 length: 11 residues. V was cut by 5 bases and J by 10 bases, with 9 bases left in between. CDR1 LNHDA and CDR2 SQIVND come from the germline V gene (reference sequence).